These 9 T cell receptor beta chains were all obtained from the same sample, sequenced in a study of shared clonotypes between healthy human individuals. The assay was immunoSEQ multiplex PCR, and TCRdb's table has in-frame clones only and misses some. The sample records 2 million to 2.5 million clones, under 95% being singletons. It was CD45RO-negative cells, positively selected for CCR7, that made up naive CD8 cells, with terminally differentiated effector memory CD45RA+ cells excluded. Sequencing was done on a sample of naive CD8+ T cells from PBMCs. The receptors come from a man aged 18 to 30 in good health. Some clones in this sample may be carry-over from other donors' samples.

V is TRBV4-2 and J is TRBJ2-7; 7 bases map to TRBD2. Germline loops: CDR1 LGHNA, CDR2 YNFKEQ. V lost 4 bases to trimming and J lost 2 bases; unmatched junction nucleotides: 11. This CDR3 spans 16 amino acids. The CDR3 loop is CASSPGRLAGAYEQYF. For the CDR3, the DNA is TGTGCCAGCAGCCCTGGTAGATTAGCGGGTGCCTACGAGCAGTACTTC.

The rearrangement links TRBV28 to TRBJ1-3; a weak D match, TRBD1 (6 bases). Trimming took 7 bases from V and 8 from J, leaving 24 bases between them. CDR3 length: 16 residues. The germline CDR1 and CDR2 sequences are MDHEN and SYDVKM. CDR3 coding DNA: TGTGCCAGCACTAACCTTGGGACTGCTAAGGGGGACACCATATATTTT. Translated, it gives CASTNLGTAKGDTIYF. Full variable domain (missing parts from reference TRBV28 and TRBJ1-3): DVKVTQSSRYLVKRTGEKVFLECVQDMDHENMFWYRQDPGLGLRLIYFSYDVKMKEKGDIPEGYSVSREKKERFSLILESASTNQTSMYLCASTNLGTAKGDTIYFGEGSWLTVV.

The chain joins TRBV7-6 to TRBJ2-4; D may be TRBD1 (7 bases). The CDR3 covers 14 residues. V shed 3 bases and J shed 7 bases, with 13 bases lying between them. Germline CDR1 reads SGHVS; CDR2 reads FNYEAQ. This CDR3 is CASSFGGGANIQYF. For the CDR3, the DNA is TGTGCCAGCAGCTTTGGAGGGGGCGCGAACATTCAGTACTTC.

CDR3 protein: CASSWTPFPEQYF. The CDR3 nucleotides read TGTGCCAGCAGCTGGACCCCTTTTCCCGAGCAGTACTTC. The V call is TRBV7-9, the J call TRBJ2-7; no reliable D call. The CDR3 sequence is 13 residues long. The germline V gene has CDR1 SEHNR and CDR2 FQNEAQ (reference sequence). Trimming left V 4 bases short and J 6 bases short, with 13 bases between. The variable domain in full, completed from reference TRBV7-9 and TRBJ2-7, reads DTGVSQNPRHKITKRGQNVTFRCDPISEHNRLYWYRQTLGQGPEFLTYFQNEAQLEKSRLLSDRFSAERPKGSFSTLEIQRTEQGDSAMYLCASSWTPFPEQYFGPGTRLTVT.

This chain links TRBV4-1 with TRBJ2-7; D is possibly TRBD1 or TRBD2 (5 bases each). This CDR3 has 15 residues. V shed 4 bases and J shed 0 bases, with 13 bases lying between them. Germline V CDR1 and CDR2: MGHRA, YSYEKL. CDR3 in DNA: TGCGCCAGCAGCCTTAGGGACCGGAGCTCCTACGAGCAGTACTTC. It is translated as CASSLRDRSSYEQYF.

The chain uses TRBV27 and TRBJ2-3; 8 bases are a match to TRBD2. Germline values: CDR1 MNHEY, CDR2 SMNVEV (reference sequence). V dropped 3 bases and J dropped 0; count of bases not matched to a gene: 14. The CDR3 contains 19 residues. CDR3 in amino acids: CASSFLAVWSGGSTDTQYF. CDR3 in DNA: TGTGCCAGCAGTTTTCTCGCCGTATGGAGCGGGGGTAGCACAGATACGCAGTATTTT.

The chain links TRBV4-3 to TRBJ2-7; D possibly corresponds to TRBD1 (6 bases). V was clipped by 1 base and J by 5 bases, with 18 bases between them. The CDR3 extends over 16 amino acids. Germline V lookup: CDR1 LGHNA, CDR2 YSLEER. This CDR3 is CASSQGSTGFTHEQYF. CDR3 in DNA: TGCGCCAGCAGCCAAGGATCTACAGGGTTTACCCACGAGCAGTACTTC.

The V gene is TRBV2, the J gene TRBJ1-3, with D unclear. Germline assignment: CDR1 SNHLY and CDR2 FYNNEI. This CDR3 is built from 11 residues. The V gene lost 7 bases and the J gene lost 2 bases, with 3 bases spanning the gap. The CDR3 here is CASTPGNTIYF. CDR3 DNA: TGTGCCAGCACTCCTGGAAACACCATATATTTT. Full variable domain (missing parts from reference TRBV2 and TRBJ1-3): EPEVTQTPSHQVTQMGQEVILRCVPISNHLYFYWYRQILGQKVEFLVSFYNNEISEKSEIFDDQFSVERPDGSNFTLKIRSTKLEDSAMYFCASTPGNTIYFGEGSWLTVV.

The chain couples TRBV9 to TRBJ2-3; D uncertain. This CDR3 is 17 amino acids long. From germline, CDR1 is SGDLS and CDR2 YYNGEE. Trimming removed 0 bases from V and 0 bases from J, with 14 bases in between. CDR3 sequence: CASSVGLRASSTDTQYF. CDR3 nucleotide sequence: TGTGCCAGCAGCGTAGGTTTACGGGCCTCTAGCACAGATACGCAGTATTTT.